This T cell receptor beta chain comes out of a study of CD8 T cells in Susac syndrome. Random hexamers were used to reverse transcribe an amount of roughly 0.5 to 1 ug RNA. A multiplex approach, immunoSEQ multiplex PCR, amplified TCR beta CDR3 across 54 Vbeta and 13 Jbeta. MiXCR, run by TCRdb on the immunoSEQ multiplex PCR reads, gives a single entry per CDR3 protein. The table records 130,000 or so distinct CDR3 sequences, around 94% of them present only once. The CDR3 covers 14 residues. V was clipped by 5 bases and J by 0 bases, with 5 bases between them. The germline V gene encodes CDR1 LNHNV and CDR2 YYDKDF (reference sequence).

The chain combines TRBV15 with TRBJ1-6; D uncertain. The sample was CD8+ T cells from PBMCs. The TCR was taken from a human donor with Susac syndrome. CDR3 region: CATSPSSYNSPLHF. The CDR3 nucleotides are TGTGCCACCAGCCCTAGCTCCTATAATTCACCCCTCCACTTT.